These T cell receptor beta chains were read from a single sample in a study of blood T cell repertoires in COVID-19. This table comes from immunoSEQ multiplex PCR, and its TCRdb copy is limited to in-frame clones, with some not included. The sample carries under 200,000 clones, 60% to 85% recorded once. The sequencing sample was made of peripheral blood. The receptors were sampled from a man aged 65 to 79 with acute or convalescent COVID-19. The CDR3 runs from the conserved cysteine through the conserved F or W. The D gene is left open where the match is weak. A clone size is listed for some rows: how often the clone was seen (once, few, many), or a class if it is expanded.

clone size: -; V gene: TRBV11-3; J gene: TRBJ2-3; D gene: TRBD2; CDR3 DNA: TGTGCCGGTAGCGGGAATGGGAATACGCAGTATTTT; CDR3 protein: CAGSGNGNTQYF
clone size: -; V gene: TRBV19; J gene: TRBJ2-1; D gene: -; CDR3 DNA: TGTGCCAGTAGTATCTCTGACTCCAATGAGCAGTTCTTC; CDR3 protein: CASSISDSNEQFF
clone size: -; V gene: TRBV9; J gene: TRBJ2-2; D gene: -; CDR3 DNA: TGTGCCAGCAGCCCGCGGGGAATTTCGAACACCGGGGAGCTGTTTTTT; CDR3 protein: CASSPRGISNTGELFF
clone size: -; V gene: TRBV7-2; J gene: TRBJ1-5; D gene: -; CDR3 DNA: TGTGCCAGCAGCTTAGACAGTTCCAATCAGCCCCAGCATTTT; CDR3 protein: CASSLDSSNQPQHF
clone size: -; V gene: TRBV5-6; J gene: TRBJ1-4; D gene: -; CDR3 DNA: TGTGCCAGCAGGGCGGGAGGGACGGAACTGTTTTTT; CDR3 protein: CASRAGGTELFF
clone size: -; V gene: TRBV7-9; J gene: TRBJ1-2; D gene: -; CDR3 DNA: TGTGCCAGCAGCTTATTAGGGGGTAAAGGCTACACCTTC; CDR3 protein: CASSLLGGKGYTF
clone size: -; V gene: TRBV18; J gene: TRBJ1-3; D gene: TRBD1; CDR3 DNA: TGTGCCAGCTCAAGACAGGGCTCTGGAAACACCATATATTTT; CDR3 protein: CASSRQGSGNTIYF
clone size: -; V gene: TRBV5-1; J gene: TRBJ2-3; D gene: TRBD1; CDR3 DNA: TGCGCCAGCAGCCGGGACAGGGAGTCTAATACGCAGTATTTT; CDR3 protein: CASSRDRESNTQYF
clone size: -; V gene: TRBV28; J gene: TRBJ2-2; D gene: -; CDR3 DNA: TGTGCCAGCAGCTTGAGCTGGGGGGAGCTGTTTTTT; CDR3 protein: CASSLSWGELFF
clone size: -; V gene: TRBV10-3; J gene: TRBJ2-2; D gene: TRBD1; CDR3 DNA: TGTGCCACCAAACCCGGGACAGGGGAAGCCGGGGAGCTGTTTTTT; CDR3 protein: CATKPGTGEAGELFF
clone size: -; V gene: TRBV11-2; J gene: TRBJ2-1; D gene: TRBD2; CDR3 DNA: TGTGCCAGCAGCTTAGGGAGCGGGGGGGCCAATGAGCAGTTCTTC; CDR3 protein: CASSLGSGGANEQFF
clone size: -; V gene: TRBV7-3; J gene: TRBJ2-3; D gene: TRBD2; CDR3 DNA: TGTGCCAGCAGCCGACGAGCGGGACTGCCAGATACGCAGTATTTT; CDR3 protein: CASSRRAGLPDTQYF
clone size: -; V gene: TRBV5-1; J gene: TRBJ2-5; D gene: -; CDR3 DNA: TGCGCCAGCAGCCAACCACTTGGGGAGCAAGAGACCCAGTACTTC; CDR3 protein: CASSQPLGEQETQYF
clone size: few; V gene: TRBV19; J gene: TRBJ2-2; D gene: -; CDR3 DNA: TGTGCCAGTAGTATTGAGGGGGCCGGGGAGCTGTTTTTT; CDR3 protein: CASSIEGAGELFF
clone size: -; V gene: TRBV19; J gene: TRBJ2-3; D gene: -; CDR3 DNA: TGTGCCAGTACATTTCTGGCGGGGCCCGCAGATACGCAGTATTTT; CDR3 protein: CASTFLAGPADTQYF
clone size: -; V gene: TRBV1; J gene: TRBJ2-7; D gene: -; CDR3 DNA: TGCACCAGCAGCCAAGATAGCCAGCGGGGATGCTACGAGCAGTACTTC; CDR3 protein: CTSSQDSQRGCYEQYF
clone size: -; V gene: TRBV14; J gene: TRBJ1-1; D gene: TRBD1; CDR3 DNA: TGTGCCAGCAGCCGGGACAGGGAGACTGAAGCTTTCTTT; CDR3 protein: CASSRDRETEAFF
clone size: -; V gene: TRBV5-8; J gene: TRBJ1-5; D gene: TRBD1; CDR3 DNA: TGTGCCAGCAGCTTGACTGAGACAGGGGGCTGGGGGAGCAATCAGCCCCAGCATTTT; CDR3 protein: CASSLTETGGWGSNQPQHF
clone size: -; V gene: TRBV7-9; J gene: TRBJ2-1; D gene: -; CDR3 DNA: TGTGCCAGCAGCGAGAGGGCCGCGGGTGCTGAGCAGTTCTTC; CDR3 protein: CASSERAAGAEQFF
clone size: -; V gene: TRBV6-5; J gene: TRBJ2-5; D gene: TRBD2; CDR3 DNA: TGTGCCAGCAGTTACGGACCGGGACTAGACTTTTCTTACTTC; CDR3 protein: CASSYGPGLDFSYF
clone size: -; V gene: TRBV7-9; J gene: TRBJ2-7; D gene: -; CDR3 DNA: TGTGCCAGCAGCTTTTTGAGCGGAACCTACGAGCAGTACTTC; CDR3 protein: CASSFLSGTYEQYF
clone size: -; V gene: TRBV30; J gene: TRBJ2-6; D gene: TRBD1; CDR3 DNA: TGTGCCTGGAGGGACAGGTCTGGGGCCAACGTCCTGACTTTC; CDR3 protein: CAWRDRSGANVLTF
clone size: -; V gene: TRBV11-3; J gene: TRBJ1-1; D gene: -; CDR3 DNA: TGTGCCAGCAGCCGACAGGAAGAAGCTTTCTTT; CDR3 protein: CASSRQEEAFF
clone size: -; V gene: TRBV11-3; J gene: TRBJ2-1; D gene: TRBD2; CDR3 DNA: TGTGCCAGCAGCTTAGGCGGGGGGGGCAACAATGAGCAGTTCTTC; CDR3 protein: CASSLGGGGNNEQFF
clone size: -; V gene: TRBV6-1; J gene: TRBJ2-3; D gene: TRBD2; CDR3 DNA: TGTGCCAGCAGTGCCCTAGCGGGGGGGCATACAGATACGCAGTATTTT; CDR3 protein: CASSALAGGHTDTQYF
clone size: -; V gene: TRBV30; J gene: TRBJ1-4; D gene: TRBD1; CDR3 DNA: TGTGCCTGGAGTCCCGGAGGGGGCGGTGCTAATGAAAAACTGTTTTTT; CDR3 protein: CAWSPGGGGANEKLFF
clone size: -; V gene: TRBV7-9; J gene: TRBJ1-2; D gene: -; CDR3 DNA: TGTGCCAGCAGCTTAGCGGAATCAGGGGACTATGGCTACACCTTC; CDR3 protein: CASSLAESGDYGYTF
clone size: -; V gene: TRBV19; J gene: TRBJ1-1; D gene: TRBD1; CDR3 DNA: TGTGCCAGTAGAGGGACAGGGGAAGCTTTCTTT; CDR3 protein: CASRGTGEAFF
clone size: -; V gene: TRBV29-1; J gene: TRBJ2-2; D gene: -; CDR3 DNA: TGCAGCGTTTACAGGGCCGGGGAGCTGTTTTTT; CDR3 protein: CSVYRAGELFF
clone size: -; V gene: TRBV27; J gene: TRBJ2-1; D gene: TRBD2; CDR3 DNA: TGTGCCAGCAGTTCCCCTAGCGGGGAGTACAATGAGCAGTTCTTC; CDR3 protein: CASSSPSGEYNEQFF
clone size: -; V gene: TRBV29-1; J gene: TRBJ1-2; D gene: -; CDR3 DNA: TGCAGCGTTGAAAACAGGGCAAACTATGGCTACACCTTC; CDR3 protein: CSVENRANYGYTF
clone size: -; V gene: TRBV5-1; J gene: TRBJ1-1; D gene: -; CDR3 DNA: TGCGCCAGCAGCACAGGACAGAACACTGAAGCTTTCTTT; CDR3 protein: CASSTGQNTEAFF
clone size: -; V gene: TRBV2; J gene: TRBJ2-1; D gene: TRBD2; CDR3 DNA: TGTGCCAGCAGTTTGACTAGCGGGATAAGCAATGAGCAGTTCTTC; CDR3 protein: CASSLTSGISNEQFF
clone size: few; V gene: TRBV19; J gene: TRBJ2-5; D gene: -; CDR3 DNA: TGTGCCAGTAGTGCCGACAGCCTAAGGGGCGAGACCCAGTACTTC; CDR3 protein: CASSADSLRGETQYF
clone size: -; V gene: TRBV7-3; J gene: TRBJ2-5; D gene: TRBD2; CDR3 DNA: TGTGCCAGCAGCTACACGACTAGCGGGAGGCTAGAGACCCAGTACTTC; CDR3 protein: CASSYTTSGRLETQYF
clone size: -; V gene: TRBV6-1; J gene: TRBJ2-7; D gene: TRBD2; CDR3 DNA: TGTGCCAGCAGTGAAAGGACTAGCGGGAGGTCCTACGAGCAGTACTTC; CDR3 protein: CASSERTSGRSYEQYF
clone size: -; V gene: TRBV3-1/TRBV3-2; J gene: TRBJ2-3; D gene: -; CDR3 DNA: TGTGCCAGCAGCCCTACTCCTCATACGCAGTATTTT; CDR3 protein: CASSPTPHTQYF
clone size: -; V gene: TRBV9; J gene: TRBJ2-5; D gene: -; CDR3 DNA: TGTGCCAGCAGCCATCCGGGGCAAGAGACCCAGTACTTC; CDR3 protein: CASSHPGQETQYF
clone size: few; V gene: TRBV19; J gene: TRBJ2-7; D gene: -; CDR3 DNA: TGTGCCAGTAGTATAGTGGAGTCCGAGGGCTACGAGCAGTACTTC; CDR3 protein: CASSIVESEGYEQYF
clone size: -; V gene: TRBV7-9; J gene: TRBJ2-7; D gene: -; CDR3 DNA: TGTGCCAGCAGCTTAGTGGCAGGGAGGTTTGACGAGCAGTACTTC; CDR3 protein: CASSLVAGRFDEQYF
clone size: -; V gene: TRBV24-1; J gene: TRBJ2-5; D gene: TRBD2; CDR3 DNA: TGTGCCACCAGTTATAGCGGGAGGGGGGGAGAGACCCAGTACTTC; CDR3 protein: CATSYSGRGGETQYF